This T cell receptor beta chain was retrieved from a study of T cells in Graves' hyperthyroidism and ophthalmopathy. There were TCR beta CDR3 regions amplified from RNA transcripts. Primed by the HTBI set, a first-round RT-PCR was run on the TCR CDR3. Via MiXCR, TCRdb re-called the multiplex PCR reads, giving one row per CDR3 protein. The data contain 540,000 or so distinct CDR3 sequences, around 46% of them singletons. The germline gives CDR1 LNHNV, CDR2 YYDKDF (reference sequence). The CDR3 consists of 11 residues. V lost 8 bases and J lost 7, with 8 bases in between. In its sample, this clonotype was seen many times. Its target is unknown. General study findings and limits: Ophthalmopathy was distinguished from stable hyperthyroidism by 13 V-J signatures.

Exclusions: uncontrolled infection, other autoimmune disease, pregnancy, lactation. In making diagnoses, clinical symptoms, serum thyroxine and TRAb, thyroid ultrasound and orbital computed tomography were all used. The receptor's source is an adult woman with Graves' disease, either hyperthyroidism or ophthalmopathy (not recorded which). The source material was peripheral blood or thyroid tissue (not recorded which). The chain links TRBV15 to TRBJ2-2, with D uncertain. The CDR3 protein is CATQANGELFF. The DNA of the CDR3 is TGTGCCACCCAAGCAAACGGGGAGCTGTTTTTT.